These 3 T cell receptor beta chains share one sample of origin, sequenced in a study of blood T cell repertoires in COVID-19. The method was immunoSEQ multiplex PCR; TCRdb's version includes in-frame clones alone and lacks a portion of them. The repertoire holds just over 300,000 clones, with roughly 87% as singletons. Material for sequencing was PBMCs or T cells enriched from blood (not recorded which). The receptors shown here come from a woman younger than 35 who had recovered from COVID-19.

This CDR3 reads CASSQEVSSGTDTQYF. The CDR3 region has the DNA TGCGCCAGCAGCCAAGAAGTTTCTAGCGGCACAGATACGCAGTATTTT. The chain carries TRBV4-3 and TRBJ2-3; D possibly corresponds to TRBD2 (6 bases). Germline V lookup: CDR1 LGHNA, CDR2 YSLEER. V was shortened by 0 bases and J by 1 base, with 11 bases between the two germline ends. This CDR3 spans 16 amino acids.

The rearrangement uses TRBV4-1 and TRBJ2-3; no clear D. Trimming took 4 bases from V and 4 from J, leaving 3 bases between them. The CDR3 runs to 11 residues. Germline V gives CDR1 MGHRA, CDR2 YSYEKL. The CDR3 protein is CASSPADTQYF. In DNA, the CDR3 is TGCGCCAGCAGCCCCGCAGATACGCAGTATTTT.

This sequence joins TRBV27 and TRBJ1-5; tentatively, D is TRBD1 (6 bases). V gave up 5 bases and J gave up 6 bases, with 11 bases separating them. This CDR3 is 13 amino acids long. In germline, CDR1 is MNHEY, CDR2 SMNVEV (reference sequence). Written as DNA, the CDR3 is TGTGCCAGCAGTCAAGGGGGTTTTCAGCCCCAGCATTTT. Translating gives CASSQGGFQPQHF.